These T cell receptor beta chains were read from a single sample in a study of blood T cell repertoires in COVID-19. This table comes from immunoSEQ multiplex PCR, and its TCRdb copy is limited to in-frame clones, with some not included. Of about 280,000 clones detected, around 89% appear once; the ten largest clones hold approximately 4.2%. The sample consisted of peripheral blood. The receptors were sampled from a man between 35 and 55 years old with acute or convalescent COVID-19. CDR3s include the opening cysteine and the closing phenylalanine or tryptophan. Fields, in order: clone size, D gene, V gene, CDR3 length, J gene, CDR3 protein, CDR3 DNA. The D gene is left open where the match is weak. Size tells how often a clone was seen (once, few, many) or the class of an expanded clone, and some rows leave it out.

NA	NA	TRBV2	13	TRBJ1-1	CASKGELNTEAFF	TGTGCCAGCAAGGGGGAATTGAACACTGAAGCTTTCTTT
NA	NA	TRBV19	14	TRBJ1-1	CASSMERRRTEAFF	TGTGCCAGTAGTATGGAGAGGAGAAGGACTGAAGCTTTCTTT
NA	NA	TRBV19	14	TRBJ1-2	CASTPGPSGYGYTF	TGTGCCAGTACTCCGGGTCCTTCGGGGTATGGCTACACCTTC
NA	NA	TRBV3-1/TRBV3-2	14	TRBJ1-2	CASSPRVGGGGYTF	TGTGCCAGCAGCCCGAGGGTAGGTGGCGGTGGCTACACCTTC
once	TRBD1	TRBV6-5	14	TRBJ1-4	CASSSGTGIEKLFF	TGTGCCAGCAGTTCCGGGACAGGGATTGAAAAACTGTTTTTT
NA	NA	TRBV27	17	TRBJ2-6	CASSPRTAAFGANVLTF	TGTGCCAGCAGCCCTAGGACAGCTGCGTTTGGGGCCAACGTCCTGACTTTC
NA	TRBD2	TRBV4-1	17	TRBJ2-1	CASSQASGGAFRNEQFF	TGCGCCAGCAGCCAGGCTAGCGGGGGGGCATTTAGGAATGAGCAGTTCTTC
NA	NA	TRBV2	13	TRBJ1-2	CASSEAPGYGYTF	TGTGCCAGCAGTGAAGCGCCAGGGTATGGCTACACCTTC
NA	TRBD1	TRBV6-1	15	TRBJ2-7	CASSETDRGLDEQYF	TGTGCCAGCAGTGAGACGGACAGGGGGCTAGACGAGCAGTACTTC
NA	NA	TRBV30	13	TRBJ1-5	CAWSASSNQPQHF	TGTGCCTGGAGTGCCTCTAGCAATCAGCCCCAGCATTTT
once	NA	TRBV30	14	TRBJ1-5	CAWSSPGLWEPQHF	TGTGCCTGGAGTTCTCCGGGACTCTGGGAACCCCAGCATTTT
NA	NA	TRBV5-6	13	TRBJ1-2	CASTLTGLQGYTF	TGTGCCAGCACGTTAACAGGGCTGCAGGGCTACACCTTC
NA	TRBD2	TRBV6-1	14	TRBJ2-7	CASSLGTSGGEQYF	TGTGCCAGCAGTCTCGGGACTAGCGGGGGCGAGCAGTACTTC
NA	TRBD1	TRBV3-1/TRBV3-2	17	TRBJ2-2	CASSLWSGTGNTGELFF	TGTGCCAGCAGCCTCTGGTCCGGGACAGGGAACACCGGGGAGCTGTTTTTT
NA	NA	TRBV6-5	16	TRBJ2-4	CASSYGGGTVKNIQYF	TGTGCCAGCAGTTACGGGGGGGGCACGGTCAAAAACATTCAGTACTTC
NA	TRBD2	TRBV3-1/TRBV3-2	13	TRBJ2-7	CASSQEMGTSPVF	TGTGCCAGCAGCCAAGAGATGGGGACTAGTCCTGTCTTC
NA	TRBD1	TRBV12-3/TRBV12-4	13	TRBJ1-2	CASSRQGRDGYTF	TGTGCCAGCAGTCGACAGGGGAGGGATGGCTACACCTTC
once	NA	TRBV29-1	14	TRBJ2-7	CSVEDRRGGYEQYF	TGCAGCGTTGAAGATAGGAGGGGAGGATACGAGCAGTACTTC
NA	NA	TRBV7-2	14	TRBJ1-2	CASSLAGDGGGYTF	TGTGCCAGCAGCTTAGCAGGGGACGGGGGTGGCTACACCTTC
few	TRBD1	TRBV19	16	TRBJ2-2	CAITPLQGQGFGELFF	TGTGCCATTACCCCGCTCCAGGGACAGGGGTTCGGGGAGCTGTTTTTT
NA	TRBD1	TRBV5-6	15	TRBJ1-2	CASSSSAGGSWGYTF	TGTGCCAGCAGTTCTAGCGCAGGGGGTTCTTGGGGCTACACCTTC
NA	TRBD2	TRBV5-5	18	TRBJ2-2	CASSPHASLAGGFGELFF	TGTGCCAGCAGCCCGCACGCCTCACTAGCGGGGGGCTTCGGGGAGCTGTTTTTT
NA	NA	TRBV9	14	TRBJ1-6	CASSAGLINSPLHF	TGTGCCAGCAGCGCGGGACTGATAAATTCACCCCTCCACTTT
NA	TRBD1	TRBV12-3/TRBV12-4	12	TRBJ2-7	CASSRDRAEQYF	TGTGCCAGCAGCCGGGACAGGGCCGAGCAGTACTTC
NA	NA	TRBV20-1	11	TRBJ1-2	CSARNGGGYTF	TGCAGTGCTAGAAACGGAGGAGGCTACACCTTC
few	TRBD2	TRBV5-6	14	TRBJ2-1	CASSLAGTSNEQFF	TGTGCCAGCAGCTTGGCCGGGACTAGTAATGAGCAGTTCTTC
NA	NA	TRBV6-6	16	TRBJ1-5	CASSYVADNSNQPQHF	TGTGCCAGCAGTTACGTCGCGGATAATAGCAATCAGCCCCAGCATTTT
NA	TRBD1	TRBV10-3	13	TRBJ2-5	CAISDRGQETQYF	TGTGCCATCAGTGACAGGGGGCAAGAGACCCAGTACTTC
NA	TRBD1	TRBV19	14	TRBJ2-7	CASSITGGLYEQYF	TGTGCCAGTAGTATTACAGGGGGTCTCTACGAGCAGTACTTC
NA	NA	TRBV14	13	TRBJ1-6	CASSQEAKTPLHF	TGTGCCAGCAGCCAAGAAGCTAAAACACCCCTCCACTTT
NA	NA	TRBV5-1	14	TRBJ1-1	CASSWAGRDTEAFF	TGCGCCAGCAGCTGGGCAGGGAGGGACACTGAAGCTTTCTTT
NA	NA	TRBV19	14	TRBJ1-4	CASTSGRGNEKLFF	TGTGCCAGTACCTCCGGCAGGGGCAATGAAAAACTGTTTTTT
NA	TRBD1	TRBV15	15	TRBJ2-7	CATSRDLGQQYEQYF	TGTGCCACCAGCAGAGATTTGGGACAGCAATACGAGCAGTACTTC
NA	NA	TRBV10-1	14	TRBJ2-1	CASSIGLLYNEQFF	TGCGCCAGCAGTATCGGACTTCTCTACAATGAGCAGTTCTTC
NA	TRBD2	TRBV7-2	16	TRBJ2-1	CASSFPGLAGGDEQFF	TGTGCCAGCAGCTTCCCTGGACTAGCGGGGGGGGATGAGCAGTTCTTC
NA	TRBD1	TRBV15	12	TRBJ1-1	CAVYRGNTEAFF	TGTGCCGTTTACAGGGGGAACACTGAAGCTTTCTTT
NA	NA	TRBV6-5	12	TRBJ1-6	CASGAPNSPLHF	TGTGCCAGTGGGGCCCCAAATTCACCCCTCCACTTT
NA	NA	TRBV24-1	13	TRBJ2-1	CATSDRTRDEQFF	TGTGCCACCAGTGACCGGACAAGGGATGAGCAGTTCTTC
NA	NA	TRBV24-1	13	TRBJ1-2	CATSDKRDYGYTF	TGTGCCACCAGTGACAAGAGGGACTATGGCTACACCTTC
NA	NA	TRBV7-6	15	TRBJ2-1	CASSYDRGAYNEQFF	TGTGCCAGCAGCTATGACAGAGGTGCCTACAATGAGCAGTTCTTC
NA	NA	TRBV12-2	12	TRBJ2-7	CASRLKSCEQYF	TGTGCAAGTCGCTTAAAGAGTTGCGAGCAGTACTTC
NA	TRBD2	TRBV7-9	15	TRBJ2-1	CASSPGLAGLDEQFF	TGTGCCAGCAGCCCAGGACTAGCGGGGTTGGATGAGCAGTTCTTC
NA	NA	TRBV6-5	12	TRBJ2-7	CASRDWVGEQYF	TGTGCCAGCAGGGACTGGGTAGGCGAGCAGTACTTC
few	NA	TRBV6-2/TRBV6-3	16	TRBJ2-2	CASSPTTATSNKELFF	TGTGCCAGCAGCCCTACTACCGCTACCTCGAACAAGGAGCTGTTTTTT
NA	NA	TRBV27	18	TRBJ1-2	CASSSLGRTSPYNYGYTF	TGTGCCAGCAGTTCCCTCGGTCGGACTTCCCCCTATAACTATGGCTACACCTTC
once	NA	TRBV7-8	14	TRBJ2-7	CASSIGHTEYEQYF	TGTGCCAGCAGCATTGGCCACACGGAGTACGAGCAGTACTTC
NA	TRBD2	TRBV24-1	15	TRBJ2-1	CATSDSGTTYNEQFF	TGTGCCACCAGTGATTCCGGGACTACATACAATGAGCAGTTCTTC
NA	NA	TRBV7-8	15	TRBJ2-7	CASSSRGGARDEQYF	TGTGCCAGCAGCTCGAGGGGAGGAGCCCGGGACGAGCAGTACTTC
NA	NA	TRBV5-1	18	TRBJ1-3	CASSLVGTARGSGNTIYF	TGCGCCAGCAGCTTGGTAGGGACTGCGCGCGGCTCTGGAAACACCATATATTTT